This T cell receptor (beta chain) is from a study of blood T cells in healthy people across ages. Study findings and constraints: Observed TCR beta diversity per million T cells went down as age went up. This fall followed a roughly linear course with age. Possibly confounding the expanded clonotype changes was the fact that donor CMV status was unknown.

Through a sample-barcoded 5' primer and a J-beta primer mix, a second PCR was run for roughly 6 to 11 cycles. TCRdb re-analysed the 5' RACE reads in MiXCR, keeping a single row per CDR3 protein. This sample has around 1,500,000 distinct CDR3 sequences, with 35% to 45% found just once. On this clonotype itself: Its antigen is as yet unknown.

Staff drew about 10 milliliters of peripheral blood from each donor. J gave up 0 bases and V 5 bases, and 6 bases lay outside the gene matches. The CDR3 totals 15 residues. The chain combines TRBV12-3 or TRBV12-4 with TRBJ1-2; 7 nucleotides match TRBD1. The sample comprised blood. The clonotype originates from a woman in her late teens or twenties in good health. The CDR3 reads CASSPTGPPNYGYTF. The CDR3 region has the DNA TGTGCCAGCAGTCCGACAGGGCCCCCTAACTATGGCTACACCTTC.